These T cell receptor beta chains were read from a single sample in a study of blood T cell repertoires in COVID-19. Assay used: immunoSEQ multiplex PCR; TCRdb lists only in-frame clones, some missing. The sample lists 20,000 to 30,000 clones; approximately 94% were seen once. What was sequenced was peripheral blood. The origin of the receptors is a woman aged 50 to 65 with active COVID-19. CDR3s include the opening cysteine and the closing phenylalanine or tryptophan. D genes are given only for firm matches. Rows give clone size only sometimes, using once, few, many, or a class for an expanded clone.

d_gene,v_gene,j_gene,abundance,CDR3nt,CDR3aa
.,TRBV3-1/TRBV3-2,TRBJ1-4,.,TGTGCCAGCAGCCCGCGGCTCCTTAATGAAAAACTGTTTTTT,CASSPRLLNEKLFF
.,TRBV7-3,TRBJ2-1,once,TGTGCCAGCAGCTTGGCGCGGAGCTCCTACAATGAGCAGTTCTTC,CASSLARSSYNEQFF
TRBD1,TRBV6-5,TRBJ1-3,once,TGTGCCAGCAGTTACGACAGGGTCACCATATATTTT,CASSYDRVTIYF
TRBD1,TRBV13,TRBJ1-1,.,TGTGCCAGCAGCGGACAGGGGCAGGGTAACACTGAAGCTTTCTTT,CASSGQGQGNTEAFF
TRBD2,TRBV3-1/TRBV3-2,TRBJ2-5,.,TGTGCCAGCAGCCAAGGCCAAGGCGGACTAGAAGAGACCCAGTACTTC,CASSQGQGGLEETQYF
.,TRBV9,TRBJ2-2,.,TGTGCCAGCAGCCCCCCCCATCAGGGGAACACCGGGGAGCTGTTTTTT,CASSPPHQGNTGELFF
.,TRBV6-5,TRBJ1-1,.,TGTGCCAGCAGAATACGGTTTGACACTGAAGCTTTCTTT,CASRIRFDTEAFF
.,TRBV28,TRBJ1-6,.,TGTGCCAGCAGTACGAACAGTCGGAATTCACCCCTCCACTTT,CASSTNSRNSPLHF
.,TRBV5-1,TRBJ2-7,.,TGCGCCAGCAGCTTGGGGGGGCCCATCTACGAGCAGTACTTC,CASSLGGPIYEQYF
.,TRBV19,TRBJ1-5,.,TGTGCCAGTAGGGAGAGTCCGGACAGTATTCCAAGGCGCAATCAGCCCCAGCATTTT,CASRESPDSIPRRNQPQHF